This passage covers 11 T cell receptor beta chains from one sample sequenced in a study of cytomegalovirus exposure and HLA in healthy donors. It was with 60 Vbeta and 13 Jbeta primers that the PCR ran. The repertoire was sequenced with immunoSEQ multiplex PCR; TCRdb's copy has only in-frame clones and lacks some. The sample holds approximately 110,000 clones, over 65% seen once. Material: PBMCs. These receptors were obtained from a female donor in good health and CMV-seropositive.

V usage is TRBV15 and J usage is TRBJ2-5; no clear D gene. The length of the CDR3 is 13 residues. Germline CDR1 is LNHNV and CDR2 is YYDKDF (reference sequence). Between the trimmed V and J ends, which lost 3 bases and 5 bases, there was a span of 10 bases. The CDR3: CATSSFSGETQYF. CDR3 sequence (DNA): TGTGCCACCAGCAGCTTCAGTGGTGAGACCCAGTACTTC.

CDR3 sequence: CASSFLTYRDEKLFF. DNA of the CDR3: TGCGCCAGCAGCTTCTTGACCTACAGGGATGAAAAACTGTTTTTT. The chain couples TRBV5-1 to TRBJ1-4; TRBD1 is a possible D gene (6 bases). The CDR3 loop spans 15 amino acids. V was shortened by 2 bases and J by 6 bases, with 14 bases between the two germline ends. Germline CDR1 reads SGHRS; CDR2 reads YFSETQ. Filled out from reference TRBV5-1 and TRBJ1-4, the complete variable domain reads KAGVTQTPRYLIKTRGQQVTLSCSPISGHRSVSWYQQTPGQGLQFLFEYFSETQRNKGNFPGRFSGRQFSNSRSEMNVSTLELGDSALYLCASSFLTYRDEKLFFGSGTQLSVL.

The V and J genes are TRBV6-5 and TRBJ2-3; TRBD1 is a possible D gene (6 bases). Per germline, CDR1 MNHEY and CDR2 SVGAGI. The CDR3 is 14 residues long. Trimming removed 6 bases at V and 4 bases at J, with 14 bases between. The CDR3 region is CASSPYGQSDTQYF. The CDR3 DNA follows: TGTGCCAGCAGCCCATACGGACAGTCAGATACGCAGTATTTT.

CDR3: CASSLSGSRIHEQFF. The CDR3 DNA reads as TGTGCCAGCAGTCTTAGCGGGAGTCGAATCCATGAGCAGTTCTTC. The chain is built from TRBV28 and TRBJ2-1, with 9 positions matching TRBD2. V gave up 5 bases and J gave up 8 bases; unmatched junction bases: 10. From germline, CDR1 is MDHEN and CDR2 SYDVKM. The CDR3 sequence is 15 residues long.

The sample holds a few counts of this clone. The rearrangement links TRBV10-2 to TRBJ1-2; unclear D gene. Germline V lookup: CDR1 WSHSY, CDR2 SAAADI. The CDR3 covers 13 residues. Trimming took 2 bases from V and 9 from J, leaving 13 bases between them. DNA for the CDR3: TGCGCCAGCAGTGAGGTAATTCCAGGCAGCTACACCTTC. The encoded protein is CASSEVIPGSYTF.

This clone was detected only a few times. The chain combines TRBV4-1 with TRBJ2-2; 9 positions match TRBD1. The CDR3 is 16 amino acids. The germline V gene encodes CDR1 MGHRA and CDR2 YSYEKL. The J segment lost 5 bases and the V segment lost 7 bases, leaving 11 bases of the junction unmatched. The DNA of the CDR3 is TGCGCCAGCACCCCAGTCGGGACAGGGAGGACCGGGGAGCTGTTTTTT. Protein product: CASTPVGTGRTGELFF.

The V gene is TRBV15, the J gene TRBJ1-3; D is uncertain. Germline assignment: CDR1 LNHNV and CDR2 YYDKDF (reference sequence). V was clipped by 3 bases and J by 0 bases, with 9 bases between them. The CDR3 is 15 residues long. The CDR3 region is CATSRSRFSGNTIYF. The CDR3 DNA reads TGTGCCACCAGCAGGTCTCGGTTCTCTGGAAACACCATATATTTT.

V gene TRBV25-1 combines with J gene TRBJ1-1; tentatively, D is TRBD1 (6 bases). Germline-derived CDR1 and CDR2 are MGHDK and SYGVNS. This CDR3 region has 13 residues. With 2 bases removed from V and 11 bases from J, the gap between germline ends came to 15 bases. The CDR3 spells CASSEGGQAGAFF. CDR3 coding DNA: TGTGCCAGCAGTGAAGGGGGGCAAGCGGGGGCTTTCTTT. Together with reference TRBV25-1 and TRBJ1-1, the CDR3 gives the full variable domain: EADIYQTPRYLVIGTGKKITLECSQTMGHDKMYWYQQDPGMELHLIHYSYGVNSTEKGDLSSESTVSRIRTEHFPLTLESARPSHTSQYLCASSEGGQAGAFFGQGTRLTVV.

The chain is built from TRBV5-1 and TRBJ2-3; no definite D call. Germline values: CDR1 SGHRS, CDR2 YFSETQ. CDR3 length equals 14 residues. V was cut by 3 bases and J by 4 bases, with 12 bases left in between. CDR3 sequence: CASSSGMGADTQYF. The CDR3 nucleotides read TGCGCCAGCAGCTCAGGTATGGGCGCAGATACGCAGTATTTT.

CDR3 DNA: TGTGCCAGCAGCCAAAGGAGCGGGGCGACCTACGAGCAGTACTTC. Protein product: CASSQRSGATYEQYF. The chain joins TRBV4-2 to TRBJ2-7, with 7 bases fitting TRBD2. The CDR3 has 15 residues. Germline V gives CDR1 LGHNA, CDR2 YNFKEQ. J was trimmed by 2 bases and V by 2 bases; bases with no gene match: 6.

The V call is TRBV6-6, the J call TRBJ1-6, with D hard to call. Germline lookup yields CDR1 MNHNY and CDR2 SVGAGI (reference sequence). The CDR3 runs 14 residues. Deletions cut 3 bases from V and 5 bases from J, with 8 bases between. The CDR3 sequence is CASSYYLNNSPLHF. The DNA for the CDR3 is TGTGCCAGCAGTTATTATTTAAATAATTCACCCCTCCACTTT.